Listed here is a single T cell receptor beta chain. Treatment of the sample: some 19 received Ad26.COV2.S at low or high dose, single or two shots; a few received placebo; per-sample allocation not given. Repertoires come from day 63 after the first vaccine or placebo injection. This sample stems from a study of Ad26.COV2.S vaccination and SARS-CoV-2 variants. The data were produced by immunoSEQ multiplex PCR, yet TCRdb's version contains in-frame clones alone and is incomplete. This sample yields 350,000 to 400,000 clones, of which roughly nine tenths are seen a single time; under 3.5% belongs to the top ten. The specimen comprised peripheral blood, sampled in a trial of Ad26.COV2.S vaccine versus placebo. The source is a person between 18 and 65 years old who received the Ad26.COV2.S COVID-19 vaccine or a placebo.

DNA of the CDR3: TGCGCCAGCAGTGTTTCAGGCGAGCCAGATACGCAGTATTTT. It yields the protein CASSVSGEPDTQYF. This chain connects TRBV10-2 to TRBJ2-3; no definite D call. V dropped 4 bases and J dropped 4 bases, with 12 bases sitting between them. The V gene's germline CDR1 is WSHSY and CDR2 SAAADI. This CDR3 spans 14 amino acids.